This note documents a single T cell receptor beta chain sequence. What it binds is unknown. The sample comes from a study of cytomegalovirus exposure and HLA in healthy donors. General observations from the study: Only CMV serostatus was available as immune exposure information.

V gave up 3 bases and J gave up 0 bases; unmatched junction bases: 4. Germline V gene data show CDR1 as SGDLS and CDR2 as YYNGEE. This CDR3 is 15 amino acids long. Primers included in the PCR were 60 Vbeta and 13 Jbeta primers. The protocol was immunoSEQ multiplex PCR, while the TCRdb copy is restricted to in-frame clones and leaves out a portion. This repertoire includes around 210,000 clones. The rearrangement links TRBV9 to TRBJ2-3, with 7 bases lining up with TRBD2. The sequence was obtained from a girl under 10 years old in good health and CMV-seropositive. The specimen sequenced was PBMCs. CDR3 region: CASSALASSTDTQYF. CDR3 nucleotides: TGTGCCAGCAGCGCACTAGCGTCTAGCACAGATACGCAGTATTTT. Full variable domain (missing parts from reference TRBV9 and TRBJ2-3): DSGVTQTPKHLITATGQRVTLRCSPRSGDLSVYWYQQSLDQGLQFLIQYYNGEERAKGNILERFSAQQFPDLHSELNLSSLELGDSALYFCASSALASSTDTQYFGPGTRLTVL.